A single sample gave rise to the 24 T cell receptor beta chains below, sequenced in a study of blood T cell repertoires in COVID-19. The table came from immunoSEQ multiplex PCR; TCRdb's copy has only in-frame clones and leaves some out. The sample has about 340,000 clones, approximately 91% seen once. Sequencing was done on a sample of peripheral blood. All receptors come from a woman aged 70-85 years with COVID-19, enrolled during active disease.

A few counts support this clone. The rearrangement links TRBV6-5 to TRBJ1-3; TRBD1 aligns across 8 bases. The CDR3 is 15 residues long. Germline-derived CDR1 and CDR2 are MNHEY and SVGAGI. V lost 5 bases to trimming and J lost 2 bases; unmatched junction nucleotides: 5. The CDR3 nucleotides are TGTGCCAGCAGTCCTACAGGGGGAACTGGAAACACCATATATTTT. Its translation: CASSPTGGTGNTIYF.

This clone was found a few times. The rearrangement uses TRBV12-3 or TRBV12-4 and TRBJ1-5; D call uncertain. V lost 4 bases, J lost 7 bases, and 8 bases lay in between. There are 12 residues in the CDR3. In DNA, the CDR3 is TGTGCCAGCAGTTCCCATGGCCAGCCCCAGCATTTT. Its protein product is CASSSHGQPQHF.

The rearrangement uses TRBV3-1 (or the pseudogene TRBV3-2) and TRBJ1-1; a weak D match, TRBD1 (6 bases). CDR3 length: 13 residues. Germline V gives CDR1 LGHDT, CDR2 YNNKEL (reference sequence). V was shortened by 4 bases and J by 7 bases, with 13 bases between the two germline ends. CDR3: CASSPTLQGEAFF. CDR3 nucleotides: TGTGCCAGCAGCCCAACGTTACAGGGTGAAGCTTTCTTT.

This clone was counted between two and nine times. V usage is TRBV19 and J usage is TRBJ2-7, with D hard to call. Germline values: CDR1 LNHDA, CDR2 SQIVND (reference sequence). CDR3 length: 13 residues. Trimming pared 5 bases from V and 2 bases from J, leaving 10 bases between. CDR3 coding DNA: TGTGCCAGTAGTTGGCAGGTAACCTACGAGCAGTACTTC. Its translation: CASSWQVTYEQYF.

This clone was counted between two and nine times. The genes are TRBV4-1 and TRBJ1-6, with D possibly TRBD1 on 5 matching bases. Deletions cut 5 bases from V and 8 bases from J, with 22 bases between. The germline CDR1 and CDR2 sequences are MGHRA and YSYEKL. The CDR3 consists of 17 residues. The CDR3 DNA is TGCGCCAGCAGCACGAGTTTAGGTACGGGACTTCATTCACCCCTCCACTTT. It specifies CASSTSLGTGLHSPLHF.

The chain employs TRBV14 and TRBJ2-1; D might be TRBD1 (6 bases). CDR1 is SGHDN and CDR2 is FVKESK in the germline V gene. With 1 base removed from V and 7 bases from J, the gap between germline ends came to 8 bases. The CDR3 runs to 13 residues. The CDR3 reads CASSQVRGNEQFF. The CDR3 bases are TGTGCCAGCAGCCAAGTAAGGGGGAATGAGCAGTTCTTC.

The DNA for the CDR3 is TGTGCCAGCAGCTTTCAGGGATTGAACACTGAAGCTTTCTTT. It translates to CASSFQGLNTEAFF. This chain links TRBV5-4 with TRBJ1-1, with D perhaps matching TRBD1 (5 bases). CDR1 SGHNT and CDR2 YYREEE come from the germline V gene (reference sequence). The length of the CDR3 is 14 residues. Trimming cost V 2 bases and J 0 bases, with 8 bases left between them.

J is TRBJ2-1 and V is TRBV5-8, with TRBD2 identical over 7 bases. V trimming: 1 base; J trimming: 1 base; junction bases outside the gene matches: 2. The germline CDR1 and CDR2 sequences are SGHTS and YDEGEE. This CDR3 spans 15 amino acids. The CDR3 DNA reads TGTGCCAGCAGCTTGCGGGGAGGGTCCTACAATGAGCAGTTCTTC. The encoded protein is CASSLRGGSYNEQFF.

J is TRBJ2-5 and V is TRBV7-2; a weak D match, TRBD2 (7 bases). Trimming took 7 bases from V and 6 from J, leaving 18 bases between them. Germline loops: CDR1 SGHTA, CDR2 FQGNSA. The CDR3 sequence is 14 residues long. CDR3 in amino acids: CASTEGGARKTQYF. The DNA for the CDR3 is TGTGCCAGCACCGAGGGGGGGGCCCGGAAGACCCAGTACTTC.

The CDR3 DNA follows: TGTGCCTGGAAGGTAGTTCGAGGTGGAAACACCATATATTTT. Its translation: CAWKVVRGGNTIYF. The chain joins TRBV30 to TRBJ1-3, with D uncertain. V lost 4 bases and J 3 bases, leaving 13 bases between the germline ends. The CDR3 consists of 14 residues. Germline-derived CDR1 and CDR2 are GTSNPN and SVGIG (reference sequence).

This rearrangement joins TRBV24-1 to TRBJ1-5; TRBD1 agrees at 7 bases. This CDR3 is built from 16 residues. The germline V gene has CDR1 KGHDR and CDR2 SFDVKD. Trimming removed 4 bases from V and 4 bases from J; junction bases left unmatched: 9. This CDR3 reads CATSDRGTELNQPQHF. The CDR3 DNA sequence: TGTGCCACCAGTGACCGGGGGACAGAACTGAATCAGCCCCAGCATTTT.

The chain has TRBV10-3 and TRBJ2-7; D is possibly TRBD1 (5 bases). This CDR3 has 11 residues. CDR1 is ENHRY and CDR2 is SYGVKD in the germline V gene. The germline V and J ends were trimmed by 6 bases and 2 bases, with 5 bases remaining between them. The DNA for the CDR3 is TGTGCCATCAGGACAGCCTACGAGCAGTACTTC. Protein sequence: CAIRTAYEQYF.

This clone was seen a handful of times. The V gene is TRBV6-2 or TRBV6-3, the J gene TRBJ2-3, with 7 bases aligning to TRBD1. This CDR3 has 15 residues. Unmatched junction bases numbered 7, after V lost 5 bases and J lost 2 bases. CDR1 MNHEY and CDR2 SVGEGT come from the germline V gene. Written as DNA, the CDR3 is TGTGCCAGCAGTCCCTGGACAGGTACCACAGATACGCAGTATTTT. This translates into CASSPWTGTTDTQYF.

The chain joins TRBV4-1 to TRBJ1-1; a weak D match, TRBD1 (5 bases). V lost 3 bases to trimming and J lost 1 base, with 12 bases between them. Germline V gene data show CDR1 as MGHRA and CDR2 as YSYEKL. This CDR3 spans 15 amino acids. The CDR3 bases are TGCGCCAGCAGCCACCCAGGGATGGGGAACACTGAAGCTTTCTTT. Translating it yields CASSHPGMGNTEAFF.

The V and J genes are TRBV11-2 and TRBJ2-3, with 8 nucleotides matching TRBD2. V gave up 5 bases and J gave up 5 bases; unmatched junction bases: 15. From germline, CDR1 is SGHAT and CDR2 FQNNGV. CDR3 length: 17 residues. CDR3 protein: CASSQRTGGGRGDTQYF. CDR3 coding DNA: TGTGCCAGCAGCCAACGGACTGGCGGGGGGCGGGGAGATACGCAGTATTTT.

This chain joins TRBV30 and TRBJ2-7; 7 nucleotides agree with TRBD2. From germline, CDR1 is GTSNPN and CDR2 SVGIG (reference sequence). The length of the CDR3 is 13 residues. The J segment lost 4 bases and the V segment lost 0 bases, leaving 3 bases of the junction unmatched. The DNA of the CDR3 is TGTGCCTGGAGTGTGGAGGGAGGGTACGAGCAGTACTTC. Amino acids: CAWSVEGGYEQYF.

V gene TRBV7-9 combines with J gene TRBJ2-7, with TRBD2 matching over 10 bases. The J segment lost 4 bases and the V segment lost 4 bases, leaving 7 bases of the junction unmatched. Germline V gene sequence: CDR1 SEHNR, CDR2 FQNEAQ (reference sequence). The CDR3 is made up of 15 amino acids. CDR3 region: CASSSIAGGRYEQYF. CDR3 nucleotides: TGTGCCAGCAGCTCTATAGCGGGGGGCCGTTACGAGCAGTACTTC. The full variable domain, in which reference TRBV7-9 and TRBJ2-7 provide the parts outside the CDR3, is DTGVSQNPRHKITKRGQNVTFRCDPISEHNRLYWYRQTLGQGPEFLTYFQNEAQLEKSRLLSDRFSAERPKGSFSTLEIQRTEQGDSAMYLCASSSIAGGRYEQYFGPGTRLTVT.

This chain links TRBV6-5 with TRBJ2-1; tentatively, D is TRBD1 (6 bases). The CDR3 is made up of 13 amino acids. Germline V gives CDR1 MNHEY, CDR2 SVGAGI. Trimming pared 6 bases from V and 4 bases from J, leaving 10 bases between. CDR3 region: CASSHTGYNEQFF. The CDR3 DNA is TGTGCCAGCAGCCACACAGGGTACAATGAGCAGTTCTTC.

The chain is built from TRBV6-6 and TRBJ1-1; TRBD1 aligns across 7 bases. The trim removed 5 bases at V and 8 bases at J, leaving 8 bases unmatched. CDR3 length: 13 residues. The germline gives CDR1 MNHNY, CDR2 SVGAGI (reference sequence). The CDR3 region has the DNA TGTGCCAGCAGTGGGACAGTCTCAGGGGAAGCTTTCTTT. Translation: CASSGTVSGEAFF.

V usage is TRBV5-4 and J usage is TRBJ1-5, with 8 bases matching TRBD1. Germline V gene lookup returns CDR1 SGHNT and CDR2 YYREEE (reference sequence). Unmatched junction bases numbered 5, after V lost 5 bases and J lost 4 bases. The CDR3 is made up of 14 amino acids. Written as DNA, the CDR3 is TGTGCCAGCAGTTCCGACAGGGGTAATCAGCCCCAGCATTTT. This gives the protein CASSSDRGNQPQHF.

The rearrangement uses TRBV27 and TRBJ1-4; D might be TRBD1 (6 bases). Per the germline V gene, CDR1 is MNHEY and CDR2 is SMNVEV (reference sequence). The V end was cut by 2 bases, the J end by 8 bases, with 12 bases between. CDR3 length: 14 amino acids. The CDR3 DNA is TGTGCCAGCAGTTTAGTCAGGGGCGGGGAAAAACTGTTTTTT. Translation gives CASSLVRGGEKLFF.

The chain employs TRBV28 and TRBJ1-5; D might be TRBD1 (5 bases). This CDR3 has 14 residues. The ends were cut back, 2 bases at V and 4 bases at J, with 9 bases in the middle. Germline CDR1 is MDHEN and CDR2 is SYDVKM. The CDR3 DNA reads as TGTGCCAGCAGTTTAGACAGTTTTAATCAGCCCCAGCATTTT. This translates into CASSLDSFNQPQHF. Drawing the rest from reference TRBV28 and TRBJ1-5, the complete variable domain is DVKVTQSSRYLVKRTGEKVFLECVQDMDHENMFWYRQDPGLGLRLIYFSYDVKMKEKGDIPEGYSVSREKKERFSLILESASTNQTSMYLCASSLDSFNQPQHFGDGTRLSIL.

The V call is TRBV7-9, the J call TRBJ1-1; D perhaps matches TRBD1 (5 bases). V gave up 6 bases and J gave up 2 bases, with 10 bases separating them. This CDR3 region has 13 residues. Germline loops: CDR1 SEHNR, CDR2 FQNEAQ (reference sequence). In nucleotides, the CDR3 is TGTGCCAGCAGTACGACAGTCAACACTGAAGCTTTCTTT. Amino acid sequence: CASSTTVNTEAFF.

The chain has TRBV12-5 and TRBJ1-2, with 7 bases lining up with TRBD1. In germline, CDR1 is LGHNT, CDR2 FRNRAP. Trimming removed 1 base from V and 7 bases from J; junction bases left unmatched: 9. CDR3 length: 15 amino acids. CDR3 sequence: CASGLAVTGESGYTF. The CDR3 nucleotides are TGTGCTAGTGGTTTGGCAGTCACAGGGGAAAGTGGCTACACCTTC.